This T cell receptor beta chain came from a study of T cells after yellow fever vaccination (dated by TCRdb to the late 2010s). Concerning the study at large: The SMART-Seq v4 Ultra Low Input RNA kit was used to prepare libraries from fractions with low cell numbers. Blood samples were taken at several timepoints before and after primary and secondary immunization, and bulk PBMC replicates and cell subsets were isolated. Two healthy male donors made up the cohort, one aged 18 to 30 years and the other aged 30 to 39 years. Bulk TCR alpha and beta repertoires were sequenced longitudinally to track T-cell clones before and after primary and booster YFV17D yellow fever vaccination. Results the study describes overall, beyond this receptor: Computational filtering was needed because FACS-sorted repertoires could contain abundant contaminating clonotypes from the bulk population. A small fraction of clonotypes appeared in both the CD4 and CD8 compartments, likely as a result of convergent recombination. Because only two donors were included in the study, the extent to which the findings can be generalized is limited. Most clones expanded after primary vaccination (almost 97% of CD4 and around 88% of CD8) were re-detected after the booster, suggesting that broad memory maintenance occurred. Compared with the primary T-cell response, the secondary T-cell response was faster but weaker, reaching its peak on day 5 rather than on day 15.

This clonotype was picked up a small number of times. It has no known antigen specificity. Per-nucleotide qualities are absent, and no much larger clonotype sits a single base away. This sample's treatment or condition label indicates: live attenuated yellow fever vaccine strain. At each blood-draw timepoint, two biological replicates of bulk PBMCs were collected. A standard Ficoll-Paque protocol was used to isolate PBMCs from peripheral blood. RNA was extracted with TriZol from bulk PBMCs, CD4 and CD8 fractions, and dextramer-positive and dextramer-negative fractions. The sequencer was an Illumina NovaSeq 6000. TCR cDNA was synthesized by 5'RACE template switching, through which a universal primer site and unique molecular identifiers were introduced. cDNA synthesis was primed from both the TCR alpha and TCR beta constant segments. Libraries were amplified in two PCR steps, with sample barcodes and sequencing adapters added in the second step. Sequencing of the libraries was done on either Illumina HiSeq 2500 (2x100 bp) or NovaSeq (2x150 bp). For the original study's pipeline: Demultiplexing of reads and collapsing into UMI consensus sequences were performed with MIGEC, and V(D)J alignment was carried out with MiXCR. Vaccine-responding clonotypes were defined with edgeR using replicate PBMC samples, requiring FDR below 0.01 and a log2 fold change above 5 up to day 15. Each bulk clonotype received a CD4 or CD8 identity based on whether the sequenced CD4 or CD8 repertoire contained that clonotype at higher abundance. TCRdb's own reprocessing of the public reads used fastp at Q25 and MiXCR and kept productive beta chains. Identical CDR3 protein sequences are pooled into one entry, listed with their most common genes and DNA. These V and J calls rely on TCRdb rather than the paper's analysis. This sample gives around 300,000 distinct CDR3 sequences in total; about 4.5% of them show up just once. Roughly 19% of the sample is taken by the ten largest.

Looking up the germline V gene (reference sequence) yields CDR1 LGHDT and CDR2 YNNKEL. Trimming at the junction amounts to 7 bases on V and 5 bases on J, and the germline ends lie 11 bases apart. The CDR3 holds 12 amino acids from the cysteine to the phenylalanine. The entry retains the CDR3 DNA only, 36 bases that are in frame from base 1. The sequenced sample was PBMCs, obtained 15 days after the yellow fever booster vaccination. The chain was built from TRBV3-1 and TRBJ2-5; the D gene is possibly TRBD1 or TRBD2, each agreeing over 5 bases. This clonotype was sampled from a man between 18 and 35 years old who received the YFV17D yellow fever vaccine. The DNA sequence follows: TGTGCCAGCACCCTAGGGGAGGAGACCCAGTACTTC. This translates into CASTLGEETQYF.